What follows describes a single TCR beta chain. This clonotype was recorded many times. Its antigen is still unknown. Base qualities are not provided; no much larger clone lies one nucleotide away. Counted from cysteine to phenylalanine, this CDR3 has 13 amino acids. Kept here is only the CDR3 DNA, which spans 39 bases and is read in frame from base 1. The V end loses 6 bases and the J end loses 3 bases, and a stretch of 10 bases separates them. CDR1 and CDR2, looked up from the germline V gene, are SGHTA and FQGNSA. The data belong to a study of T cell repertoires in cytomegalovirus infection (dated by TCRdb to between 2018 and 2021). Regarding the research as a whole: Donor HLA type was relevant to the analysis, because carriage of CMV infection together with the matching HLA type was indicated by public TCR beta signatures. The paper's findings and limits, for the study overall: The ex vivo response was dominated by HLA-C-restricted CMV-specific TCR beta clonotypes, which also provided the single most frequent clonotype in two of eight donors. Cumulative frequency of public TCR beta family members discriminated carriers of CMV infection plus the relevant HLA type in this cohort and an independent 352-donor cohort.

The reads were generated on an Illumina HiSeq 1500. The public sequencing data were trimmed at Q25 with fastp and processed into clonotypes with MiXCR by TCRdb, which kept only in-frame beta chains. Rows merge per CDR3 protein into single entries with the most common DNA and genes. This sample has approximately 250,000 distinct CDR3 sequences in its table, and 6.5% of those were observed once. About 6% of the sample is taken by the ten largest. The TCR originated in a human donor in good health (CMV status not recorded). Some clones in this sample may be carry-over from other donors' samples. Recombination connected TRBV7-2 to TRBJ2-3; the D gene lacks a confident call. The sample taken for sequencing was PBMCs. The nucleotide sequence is TGTGCCAGCAGAAGTCAACCGACAGATACGCAGTATTTT. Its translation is CASRSQPTDTQYF. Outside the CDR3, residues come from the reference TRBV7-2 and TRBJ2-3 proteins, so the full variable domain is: GAGVSQSPSNKVTEKGKDVELRCDPISGHTALYWYRQSLGQGLEFLIYFQGNSAPDKSGLPSDRFSAERTGGSVSTLTIQRTQQEDSAVYLCASRSQPTDTQYFGPGTRLTVL.